The TCR beta chain under discussion was sequenced for a study of blood T cell repertoires in COVID-19. Only in-frame clones appear in the TCRdb table, and some are missing; sequencing was by immunoSEQ multiplex PCR. Of roughly 230,000 clones in the sample, approximately 80% were seen once. The CDR3 contains 16 residues. With V trimmed by 4 bases and J by 4 bases, 10 bases remained unmatched. In germline, CDR1 is MGHRA, CDR2 YSYEKL. The sequence was collected from a man aged 35-49 years with acute or convalescent COVID-19. Sequenced: peripheral blood. This rearrangement joins TRBV4-1 to TRBJ1-5; 7 nucleotides line up with TRBD1. CDR3 in DNA: TGCGCCAGCAGCCGCCACTCCGGGACAGAAAATCAGCCCCAGCATTTT. Protein sequence: CASSRHSGTENQPQHF.